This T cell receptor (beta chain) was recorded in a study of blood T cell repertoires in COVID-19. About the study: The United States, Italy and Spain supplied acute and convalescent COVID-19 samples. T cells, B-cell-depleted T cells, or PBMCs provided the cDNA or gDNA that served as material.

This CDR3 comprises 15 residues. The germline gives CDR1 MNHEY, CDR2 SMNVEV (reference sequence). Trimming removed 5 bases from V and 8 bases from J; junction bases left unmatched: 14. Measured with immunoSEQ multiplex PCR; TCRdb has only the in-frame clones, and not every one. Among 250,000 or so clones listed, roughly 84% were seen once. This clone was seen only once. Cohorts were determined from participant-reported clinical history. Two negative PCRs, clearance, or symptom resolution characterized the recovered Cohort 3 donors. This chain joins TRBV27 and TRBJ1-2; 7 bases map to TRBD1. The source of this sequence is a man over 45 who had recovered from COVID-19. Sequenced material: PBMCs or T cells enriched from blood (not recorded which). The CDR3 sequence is CASSPRQGSLGGYTF. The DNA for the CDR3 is TGTGCCAGCAGTCCAAGACAGGGCTCCTTGGGGGGCTACACCTTC.